This T cell receptor (beta chain) was captured by sequencing in a study of CD8 T cells in ankylosing spondylitis. Trimming took off 0 bases at V and 0 bases at J, with 11 bases between the two ends. Germline CDR1 SGHRS, CDR2 YFSETQ. There are 16 residues in the CDR3. This clonotype was detected ten times or more. The target antigen is unknown. TCRdb reanalysed the 5' RACE reads using MiXCR and keeps one entry per CDR3 protein. The sample has 240,000 or so distinct CDR3 sequences; around 7.8% are singletons. The study's findings and limits: What appeared characteristic of ankylosing spondylitis blood was a TCR beta motif of eight highly homologous variants. Prior work had noted some motif variants in reactive arthritis blood and synovial fluid. It was reported that disease-linked clones were significantly enriched in matched ankylosing spondylitis synovial fluid.

The chain is built from TRBV5-1 and TRBJ2-3; maybe TRBD2 (6 bases). Sequencing was carried out using blood, either unsorted or a sorted T cell fraction (not recorded which). The receptor's source is a male donor with ankylosing spondylitis or in good health (not recorded which). The CDR3 loop is CASSLGKAGSTDTQYF. The CDR3 DNA reads TGCGCCAGCAGCTTGGGCAAGGCGGGGAGCACAGATACGCAGTATTTT.